This T cell receptor (beta chain) emerged from a study of blood T cell repertoires in COVID-19. About this clone: In the same sample, other DNA sequences code for this CDR3.

Here immunoSEQ multiplex PCR was the method, and the copy in TCRdb shows in-frame clones only, minus some. The sample includes 250,000 to 300,000 clones, around 90% seen only once; the top ten take roughly 10%. V was pared by 0 bases and J by 4 bases, with 1 base of the junction left unmatched. The CDR3 totals 14 residues. Germline CDR1 and CDR2: SGHRS and YFSETQ. The sequencing sample was made of peripheral blood. The rearrangement uses TRBV5-1 and TRBJ1-2, with 9 bases lining up with TRBD1. The receptor's source is a woman aged 70 to 79 with COVID-19, enrolled during active disease. This chain's CDR3 is CASSLGQGGYGYTF. CDR3 DNA: TGCGCCAGCAGCTTGGGACAGGGGGGCTATGGCTACACCTTC.